The source of this TCR beta chain is a study of T-cell reconstitution after alpha-beta-depleted transplantation in children. Using unique molecular identifiers, the investigators prepared the TCRbeta library. From the PCR reads, TCRdb called clonotypes with MiXCR, one entry per CDR3 protein. The repertoire holds 640,000 or so distinct CDR3 sequences, with around 16% as singletons. Germline V gene lookup returns CDR1 SGHTA and CDR2 FQGNSA. This CDR3 has 10 residues. V was trimmed by 5 bases and J by 5 bases, leaving 3 bases between them. Comments on this clonotype: This sequence may be a read error, since a much larger clone differs from it by one base.

This sample comprised PBMCs from the stem cell graft donor, obtained from the stem cell graft. This clonotype originated in a human donor who donated a stem cell graft to a child with acute myeloid leukemia. The rearrangement links TRBV7-2 to TRBJ2-5; D is uncertain. Here the CDR3 reads CASSVETQYF. DNA for the CDR3: TGTGCCAGCAGCGTGGAGACCCAGTACTTC.